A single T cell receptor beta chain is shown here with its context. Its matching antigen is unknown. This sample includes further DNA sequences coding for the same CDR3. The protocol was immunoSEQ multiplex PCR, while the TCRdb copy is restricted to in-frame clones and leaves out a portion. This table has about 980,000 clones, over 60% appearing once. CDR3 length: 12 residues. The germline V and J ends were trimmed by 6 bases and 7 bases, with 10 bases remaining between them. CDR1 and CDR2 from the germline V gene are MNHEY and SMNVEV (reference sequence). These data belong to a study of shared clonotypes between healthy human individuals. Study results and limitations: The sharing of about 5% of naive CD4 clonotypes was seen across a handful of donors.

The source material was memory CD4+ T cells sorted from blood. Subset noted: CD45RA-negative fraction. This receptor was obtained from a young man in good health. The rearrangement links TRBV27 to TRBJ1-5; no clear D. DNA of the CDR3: TGTGCCAGCAGCTCGGGGAGGCAGCCCCAGCATTTT. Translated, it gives CASSSGRQPQHF.